This TCR beta chain was retrieved from a study of CD8+ T cells in alopecia areata. About the study: Treatment comprised oral tofacitinib, 5 to 10 mg twice daily, in treated patients. Tofacitinib therapy took 6 to 18 months; 6 months off drug came after. Study-wide results and caveats: Lesional scalp, especially alopecia totalis/universalis, showed higher clonality than normal scalp.

Points on this clone: As yet, its antigen is unknown.

V was cut by 3 bases and J by 8 bases, with 14 bases left in between. Per the germline V gene, CDR1 is SGDLS and CDR2 is YYNGEE. The CDR3 covers 13 residues. Collected material from alopecia areata patients comprised lesional scalp punch biopsies and peripheral blood. The authors extracted RNA and reverse transcribed it into cDNA as the sequencing template. TCRdb's copy holds only in-frame clones and misses some; the assay was immunoSEQ multiplex PCR. Among more than 110,000 clones listed, roughly 64% were seen once. The sequencing here drew on CD4+ T cells sorted from blood, taken at week 0. This sequence joins TRBV9 and TRBJ1-2, with D tentatively TRBD1 (5 bases). This sequence was found in a human donor with alopecia areata. The CDR3 DNA reads as TGTGCCAGCAGCGGACGGGCTGGGGGAGGCTACACCTTC. Translating gives CASSGRAGGGYTF.